This note documents a single T cell receptor (beta chain) sequence. Random hexamers served to reverse transcribe about 0.45 to 1 ug RNA. One entry per CDR3 protein results from TCRdb running MiXCR on the immunoSEQ multiplex PCR reads. The profile covers roughly 190,000 distinct CDR3 sequences, with approximately 95% appearing a single time and around 0.16% taken by the ten largest. CD8+ and CD4+ T cells taken from blood had their TCR beta sequenced. The source of the sample is a study of CD8 T cells in Susac syndrome. Study-wide context: Of the sequenced Susac syndrome patients, over 5 had active disease and about eight were in remission. Treatment status at blood draw for the Susac syndrome patients was therapy-naive, corticosteroids, or intravenous immunoglobulin alone.

The V and J ends lost 3 bases and 4 bases respectively, with 9 bases between them. This CDR3 is built from 13 residues. In germline, CDR1 is LNHDA, CDR2 SQIVND (reference sequence). The clonotype originates from a human donor with Susac syndrome. The source material was CD8+ T cells from PBMCs. V and J are TRBV19 and TRBJ1-2; the D is unclear. The CDR3: CASSMGLSYGYTF. The CDR3 nucleotides read TGTGCCAGTAGTATGGGATTATCCTATGGCTACACCTTC.